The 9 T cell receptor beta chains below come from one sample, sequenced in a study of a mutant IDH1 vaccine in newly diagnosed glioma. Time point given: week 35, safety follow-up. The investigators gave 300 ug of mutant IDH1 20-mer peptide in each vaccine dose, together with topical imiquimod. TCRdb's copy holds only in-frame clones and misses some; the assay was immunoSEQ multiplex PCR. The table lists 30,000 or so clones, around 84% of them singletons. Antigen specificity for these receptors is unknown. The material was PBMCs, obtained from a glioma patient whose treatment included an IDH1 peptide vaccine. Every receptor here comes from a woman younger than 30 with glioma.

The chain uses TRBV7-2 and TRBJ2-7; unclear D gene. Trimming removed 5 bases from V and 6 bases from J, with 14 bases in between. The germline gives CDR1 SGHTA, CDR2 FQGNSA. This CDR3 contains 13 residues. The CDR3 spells CASSPRDGREQYF. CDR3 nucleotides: TGTGCCAGCAGCCCCCGAGACGGGCGCGAGCAGTACTTC.

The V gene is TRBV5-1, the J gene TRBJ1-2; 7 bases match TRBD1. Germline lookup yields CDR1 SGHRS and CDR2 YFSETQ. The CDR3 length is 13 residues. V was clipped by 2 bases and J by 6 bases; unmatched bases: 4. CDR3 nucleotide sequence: TGCGCCAGCAGCTTCGTAGGGGGCGATGGCTACACCTTC. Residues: CASSFVGGDGYTF.

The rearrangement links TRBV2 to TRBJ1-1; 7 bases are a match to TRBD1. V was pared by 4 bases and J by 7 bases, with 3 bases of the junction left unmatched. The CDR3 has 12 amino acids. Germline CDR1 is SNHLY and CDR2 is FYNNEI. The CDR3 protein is CASSVGTVEAFF. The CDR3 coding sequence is TGTGCCAGCAGTGTCGGGACAGTTGAAGCTTTCTTT.

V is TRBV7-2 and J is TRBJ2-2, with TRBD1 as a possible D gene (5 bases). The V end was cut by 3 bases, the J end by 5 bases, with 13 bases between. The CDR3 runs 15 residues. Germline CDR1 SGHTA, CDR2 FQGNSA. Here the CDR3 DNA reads TGTGCCAGCAGCTTTGGGGCCCCCGGGACCGGGGAGCTGTTTTTT. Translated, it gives CASSFGAPGTGELFF.

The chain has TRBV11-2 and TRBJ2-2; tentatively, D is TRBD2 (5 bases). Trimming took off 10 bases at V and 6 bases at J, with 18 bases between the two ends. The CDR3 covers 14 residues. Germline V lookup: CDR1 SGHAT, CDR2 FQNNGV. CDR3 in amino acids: CATSGVRRPGELFF. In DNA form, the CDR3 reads TGTGCCACCTCCGGGGTGAGGAGGCCCGGGGAGCTGTTTTTT.

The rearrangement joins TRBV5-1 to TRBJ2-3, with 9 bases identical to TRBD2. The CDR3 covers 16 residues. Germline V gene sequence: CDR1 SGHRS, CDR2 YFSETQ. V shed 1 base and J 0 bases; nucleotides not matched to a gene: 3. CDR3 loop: CASSLRRGGSTDTQYF. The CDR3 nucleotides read TGCGCCAGCAGCTTGAGGCGGGGGGGAAGCACAGATACGCAGTATTTT.

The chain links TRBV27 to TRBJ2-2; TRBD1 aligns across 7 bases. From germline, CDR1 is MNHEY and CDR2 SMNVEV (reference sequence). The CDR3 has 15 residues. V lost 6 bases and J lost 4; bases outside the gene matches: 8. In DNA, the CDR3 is TGTGCCAGCAGCACGACAGGGTATCGCACCGGGGAGCTGTTTTTT. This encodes CASSTTGYRTGELFF.

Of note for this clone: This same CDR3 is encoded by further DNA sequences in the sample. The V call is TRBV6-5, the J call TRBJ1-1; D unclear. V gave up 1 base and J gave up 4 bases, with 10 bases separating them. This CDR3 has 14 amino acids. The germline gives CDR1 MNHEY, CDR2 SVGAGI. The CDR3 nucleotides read TGTGCCAGCAGTTACTATACCCGGGGCACTGAAGCTTTCTTT. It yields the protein CASSYYTRGTEAFF.

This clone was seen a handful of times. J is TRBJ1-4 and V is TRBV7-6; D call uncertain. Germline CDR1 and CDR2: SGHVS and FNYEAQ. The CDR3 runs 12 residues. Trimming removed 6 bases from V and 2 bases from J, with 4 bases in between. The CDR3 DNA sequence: TGTGCCAGCAGAGGCACTAATGAAAAACTGTTTTTT. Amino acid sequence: CASRGTNEKLFF.